One and the same sample provided the 27 T cell receptor beta chains below, sequenced in a study of blood T cell repertoires in COVID-19. Libraries were prepared by immunoSEQ multiplex PCR; TCRdb keeps only in-frame clonotypes and omits some of them. Of tens of thousands of clones in the sample, about four fifths are singletons; the top ten hold about 7%. Material: peripheral blood. These receptor sequences come from a man in his sixties with active COVID-19.

The rearrangement joins TRBV5-5 to TRBJ2-7; 9 bases are shared with TRBD2. CDR3 length equals 16 residues. The junction had 4 bases not matched to a gene; V was cut back by 0 bases and J by 0 bases. Germline loops: CDR1 SGHKS, CDR2 YYEKEE (reference sequence). The CDR3 sequence is CASSLALTSGSYEQYF. The DNA of the CDR3 is TGTGCCAGCAGCTTGGCCTTGACTAGCGGCTCCTACGAGCAGTACTTC.

The rearrangement joins TRBV28 to TRBJ2-2; D is perhaps TRBD2 (6 bases). Germline V gene sequence: CDR1 MDHEN, CDR2 SYDVKM. The CDR3 contains 16 residues. V was pared by 3 bases and J by 3 bases, with 14 bases between. CDR3 residues: CASSFSAGKDTGELFF. The CDR3 DNA reads TGTGCCAGCAGTTTTTCTGCGGGAAAGGACACCGGGGAGCTGTTTTTT. The whole variable domain, filled in from reference TRBV28 and TRBJ2-2, reads DVKVTQSSRYLVKRTGEKVFLECVQDMDHENMFWYRQDPGLGLRLIYFSYDVKMKEKGDIPEGYSVSREKKERFSLILESASTNQTSMYLCASSFSAGKDTGELFFGEGSRLTVL.

This chain uses TRBV13 with TRBJ2-1; 9 nucleotides align to TRBD1. This CDR3 comprises 15 residues. Trimming removed 5 bases from V and 7 bases from J; junction bases left unmatched: 9. CDR1 is PRHDT, CDR2 FYEKMQ, per germline (reference sequence). DNA for the CDR3: TGTGCCAGCAGCCGGACAGGGGCGAGGGGAAATGAGCAGTTCTTC. Its translation: CASSRTGARGNEQFF.

This clone has a handful of counts. This chain links TRBV28 with TRBJ2-1; TRBD2 is a possible D gene (5 bases). Germline assignment: CDR1 MDHEN and CDR2 SYDVKM. The CDR3 runs 14 residues. V lost 2 bases, J lost 10 bases, and 15 bases lay in between. CDR3 bases: TGTGCCAGCAGTTTAAGAGGGAGAGGTGAAGAGCAGTTCTTC. Residues: CASSLRGRGEEQFF.

This clone showed up just once. Sequence at one end of the junction differs from germline and may be a read error. The chain links TRBV6-5 to TRBJ1-2; D might be TRBD1 (6 bases). The CDR3 spans 12 residues. The germline CDR1 and CDR2 sequences are MNHEY and SVGAGI. The CDR3 coding sequence is TGTGCCAGCAGTTACTTGGACGGGACATCTTTCTTC. Protein product: CASSYLDGTSFF.

V gene TRBV4-2 combines with J gene TRBJ2-2, with TRBD1 identical over 9 bases. This CDR3 spans 17 amino acids. Per germline, CDR1 LGHNA and CDR2 YNFKEQ. V trimming: 3 bases; J trimming: 0 bases; junction bases outside the gene matches: 5. The CDR3 sequence: CASSHPTGGPNTGELFF. CDR3 coding DNA: TGTGCCAGCAGCCATCCCACAGGGGGCCCGAACACCGGGGAGCTGTTTTTT.

The sample holds one count of this clone. V and J are TRBV2 and TRBJ2-2; the D is unclear. Trimming removed 1 base at V and 10 bases at J, with 7 bases between. The germline CDR1 and CDR2 sequences are SNHLY and FYNNEI. CDR3 size: 12 residues. Written as DNA, the CDR3 is TGTGCCAGCAGTGAAGGGGCGATGGAGCTGTTTTTT. Its translation is CASSEGAMELFF.

This chain joins TRBV7-2 and TRBJ1-5, with TRBD1 matching over 12 bases. V gave up 5 bases and J gave up 1 base; unmatched junction bases: 9. The germline V gene encodes CDR1 SGHTA and CDR2 FQGNSA. There are 18 residues in the CDR3. CDR3 coding DNA: TGTGCCAGCAGCCCCCGGGGGACAGGGGGCCGAAGCAATCAGCCCCAGCATTTT. Protein product: CASSPRGTGGRSNQPQHF.

This chain uses TRBV15 with TRBJ2-2, with D possibly matching TRBD2 (5 bases). V was shortened by 6 bases and J by 8 bases, with 13 bases between the two germline ends. Germline V gives CDR1 LNHNV, CDR2 YYDKDF (reference sequence). The CDR3 is made up of 13 amino acids. CDR3 coding DNA: TGTGCCACCAGAGACTTCCCGGGGGGGGAGCTGTTTTTT. Its protein product is CATRDFPGGELFF.

This chain connects TRBV19 to TRBJ1-5, with a tentative D call TRBD1 (6 bases). The germline V gene has CDR1 LNHDA and CDR2 SQIVND (reference sequence). V lost 5 bases, J lost 0 bases, and 14 bases lay in between. CDR3 length: 16 amino acids. The CDR3 DNA sequence: TGTGCCAGTAGTCTAAGACAGGCTTATAGCAATCAGCCCCAGCATTTT. This gives the protein CASSLRQAYSNQPQHF.

The rearrangement uses TRBV9 and TRBJ2-7, with 10 nucleotides matching TRBD1. The CDR3 has 14 residues. CDR1 and CDR2 (germline): SGDLS, YYNGEE. J was trimmed by 5 bases and V by 3 bases; bases with no gene match: 5. The CDR3 DNA is TGTGCCAGCAGCGACGGGACAGGGGTGGACGAGCAGTACTTC. Protein sequence: CASSDGTGVDEQYF.

The chain uses TRBV28 and TRBJ1-2; possibly TRBD1 for D (6 bases). Trimming cost V 8 bases and J 3 bases, with 16 bases left between them. The CDR3 has 14 amino acids. Germline CDR1 reads MDHEN; CDR2 reads SYDVKM. The CDR3 DNA reads TGTGCCAGCCTCACCCCGGGACATCACTATGGCTACACCTTC. It yields the protein CASLTPGHHYGYTF.

The chain links TRBV7-6 to TRBJ2-2; D not resolved. V lost 2 bases and J 0 bases, leaving 13 bases between the germline ends. The CDR3 loop spans 17 amino acids. Looked up from germline, CDR1 is SGHVS and CDR2 is FNYEAQ. The CDR3 sequence is CASSLFSLLSNTGELFF. The DNA for the CDR3 is TGTGCCAGCAGCTTATTTAGCCTCCTCTCGAACACCGGGGAGCTGTTTTTT.

The genes are TRBV18 and TRBJ1-2; 7 bases match TRBD1. Losses at the gene ends were 3 bases for V and 6 bases for J; bases not matched to a gene: 4. Per the germline V gene, CDR1 is KGHSH and CDR2 is LQKENI. The CDR3 is made up of 13 amino acids. Written as DNA, the CDR3 is TGTGCCAGCTCACCGACAGGGTTCGATGGCTACACCTTC. Its translation: CASSPTGFDGYTF.

The sample holds one count of this clone. The J gene is TRBJ2-1, the V gene TRBV24-1; D may be TRBD1 (5 bases). V lost 0 bases and J lost 7, with 15 bases in between. The CDR3 covers 16 residues. Germline values: CDR1 KGHDR, CDR2 SFDVKD. CDR3 in DNA: TGTGCCACCAGTGATTTGGGACATAGAAACTTAAATGAGCAGTTCTTC. Translating gives CATSDLGHRNLNEQFF.

The rearrangement joins TRBV6-6 to TRBJ1-3; D possibly corresponds to TRBD1 (6 bases). The V end was cut by 5 bases, the J end by 6 bases, with 17 bases between. The germline V gene has CDR1 MNHNY and CDR2 SVGAGI (reference sequence). This CDR3 comprises 15 residues. CDR3 bases: TGTGCCAGCAGTCCGCTCCAGGGGCAGGCAAACACCATATATTTT. It encodes CASSPLQGQANTIYF.

The chain links TRBV7-3 to TRBJ2-3; D is undetermined. Trimming took 1 base from V and 1 from J, leaving 12 bases between them. Germline assignment: CDR1 SGHTA and CDR2 FQGTGA. This CDR3 spans 16 amino acids. The CDR3 nucleotides are TGTGCCAGCAGCTTAAACCTAGAATTGGGCACAGATACGCAGTATTTT. Translated: CASSLNLELGTDTQYF.

The chain employs TRBV5-6 and TRBJ1-1; 9 nucleotides line up with TRBD1. The junction had 7 bases not matched to a gene; V was cut back by 0 bases and J by 4 bases. CDR3 length: 16 amino acids. Per germline, CDR1 SGHDT and CDR2 YYEEEE. CDR3 sequence reads: CASSLVGTGPGTEAFF. In DNA form, the CDR3 reads TGTGCCAGCAGCTTGGTCGGGACAGGGCCTGGCACTGAAGCTTTCTTT.

The J gene is TRBJ1-2, the V gene TRBV6-5, with 7 bases matching TRBD1. The J segment lost 4 bases and the V segment lost 2 bases, leaving 1 base of the junction unmatched. The CDR3 totals 13 residues. Germline loops: CDR1 MNHEY, CDR2 SVGAGI. DNA of the CDR3: TGTGCCAGCAGTTACCGGGACAGCTATGGCTACACCTTC. This encodes CASSYRDSYGYTF.

This rearrangement joins TRBV2 to TRBJ1-2; D is unclear. V was pared by 6 bases and J by 6 bases, with 20 bases between. Germline V lookup: CDR1 SNHLY, CDR2 FYNNEI. CDR3 length: 15 amino acids. CDR3 coding DNA: TGTGCCAGCAGCCGAGGCTTGGTGGAAGGTAATGGCTACACCTTC. Amino acids: CASSRGLVEGNGYTF.

The gene calls are TRBV7-2 and TRBJ1-3, with 11 bases that match TRBD1. This CDR3 region has 16 residues. V trimming: 0 bases; J trimming: 8 bases; junction bases outside the gene matches: 6. CDR1 and CDR2 (germline): SGHTA, FQGNSA. This CDR3 is CASSLAPGQGVDTIYF. The CDR3 coding sequence is TGTGCCAGCAGCTTAGCGCCGGGACAGGGGGTGGACACCATATATTTT.

The chain uses TRBV2 and TRBJ2-2, with D unclear. Germline V gene sequence: CDR1 SNHLY, CDR2 FYNNEI. The CDR3 has 14 amino acids. The V gene lost 6 bases and the J gene lost 5 bases, with 13 bases spanning the gap. The DNA of the CDR3 is TGTGCCAGCAGCCTTCATAGGAGTACCGGGGAGCTGTTTTTT. It encodes CASSLHRSTGELFF.

This chain links TRBV7-2 with TRBJ2-7; a possible D gene is TRBD1 (6 bases). This CDR3 spans 15 amino acids. Germline V lookup: CDR1 SGHTA, CDR2 FQGNSA. Trimming removed 1 base from V and 4 bases from J, with 14 bases in between. The CDR3 DNA reads as TGTGCCAGCAGCTTAGGGGGGACACGAGAATACGAGCAGTACTTC. Translated, it gives CASSLGGTREYEQYF.

Turning to this clone: One end of the junction varies from germline; a read error may be responsible. The V call is TRBV19, the J call TRBJ1-6; 7 nucleotides line up with TRBD1. The CDR3 is made up of 15 amino acids. CDR1 is LNHDA, CDR2 SQIVND, per germline (reference sequence). The CDR3 loop is CASSITGQSNSPPHF. CDR3 sequence (DNA): TGTGCCAGTAGTATAACGGGACAGTCTAATTCACCCCCCCACTTT.

This chain uses TRBV28 with TRBJ2-4; D remains ambiguous. The CDR3 has 16 residues. The V end lost 6 bases, the J end lost 1 base, and 16 bases lay between the germline ends. In germline, CDR1 is MDHEN, CDR2 SYDVKM. Here the CDR3 reads CASSLTLQLAKNIQYF. The CDR3 bases are TGTGCCAGCAGCCTAACCCTTCAACTGGCCAAAAACATTCAGTACTTC.

V is TRBV2 and J is TRBJ1-1; 7 nucleotides align to TRBD1. There are 13 residues in the CDR3. CDR1 SNHLY and CDR2 FYNNEI come from the germline V gene. Germline trimming cut 5 bases from V and 4 bases from J; bases unmatched to any gene: 4. The CDR3 DNA reads as TGTGCCAGCAGTAACAGGGGTCCCACTGAAGCTTTCTTT. Amino acid sequence: CASSNRGPTEAFF.

This clone came up a few times. J is TRBJ1-2 and V is TRBV10-3, with a tentative D call TRBD1 (5 bases). Germline V lookup: CDR1 ENHRY, CDR2 SYGVKD. V lost 3 bases, J lost 2 bases, and 7 bases lay in between. The CDR3 has 13 residues. The CDR3 nucleotides are TGTGCCATCAGTGACGACAGAAACTATGGCTACACCTTC. The encoded protein is CAISDDRNYGYTF.